The 10 T cell receptor beta chains below were found in one sample sequenced in a study of blood T cell repertoires in COVID-19. Libraries were prepared by immunoSEQ multiplex PCR; TCRdb keeps only in-frame clonotypes and omits some of them. In the table there are approximately 150,000 clones, about nine tenths of which are singletons. Sequences were obtained from peripheral blood. The receptors were sampled from a man aged 55 to 69 with active or convalescent COVID-19.

This clone has just one count. V is TRBV10-1 and J is TRBJ1-3, with D perhaps matching TRBD1 (6 bases). The CDR3 totals 16 residues. Germline lookup yields CDR1 WNHNN and CDR2 SYGVQD (reference sequence). Trimming stripped 3 bases from V and 3 bases from J, with 15 bases between. In nucleotides, the CDR3 is TGCGCCAGCAGTGATCAACAGGGTACGAGTGGAAACACCATATATTTT. It encodes CASSDQQGTSGNTIYF.

The chain links TRBV5-1 to TRBJ2-2; D is possibly TRBD2 (5 bases). CDR1 SGHRS and CDR2 YFSETQ come from the germline V gene. V was pared by 5 bases and J by 5 bases, with 10 bases between. The CDR3 covers 13 residues. The CDR3 sequence: CASSPEGTGELFF. The CDR3 DNA is TGCGCCAGCAGTCCCGAGGGTACCGGGGAGCTGTTTTTT.

The J gene is TRBJ2-7, the V gene TRBV3-1 (or the pseudogene TRBV3-2); 12 nucleotides agree with TRBD2. The CDR3 is made up of 15 amino acids. Per the germline V gene, CDR1 is LGHDT and CDR2 is YNNKEL (reference sequence). The V and J ends lost 6 bases and 2 bases, in that order; junction bases with no gene match: 5. For the CDR3, the DNA is TGTGCCAGCAGTCGAGGACTAGCGGGACCCTACGAGCAGTACTTC. This sequence encodes CASSRGLAGPYEQYF.

This sequence joins TRBV5-4 and TRBJ2-2; TRBD2 matches at 12 bases. The germline V gene encodes CDR1 SGHNT and CDR2 YYREEE (reference sequence). V trimming: 4 bases; J trimming: 6 bases; junction bases outside the gene matches: 4. CDR3 length equals 15 residues. CDR3 protein: CASSPGLAGSGELFF. In DNA form, the CDR3 reads TGTGCCAGCAGCCCGGGACTAGCGGGTTCCGGGGAGCTGTTTTTT.

A single count supports this clone. V usage is TRBV6-5 and J usage is TRBJ2-7; 7 nucleotides agree with TRBD2. The CDR3 has 14 residues. The germline V gene encodes CDR1 MNHEY and CDR2 SVGAGI. The V gene end was trimmed by 6 bases and the J gene end by 6 bases; junction bases not matched to a gene: 11. The DNA for the CDR3 is TGTGCCAGCAGACCCCGACTGGGGGGGTCCGAGCAGTACTTC. The encoded protein is CASRPRLGGSEQYF.

The chain recombines TRBV28 with TRBJ1-1, with 8 bases lining up with TRBD1. The germline V gene has CDR1 MDHEN and CDR2 SYDVKM. The V segment lost 8 bases and the J segment 4 bases; nucleotides outside the gene matches: 18. The CDR3 spans 17 residues. The CDR3 nucleotides read TGTGCCAGCGGATCACGGACAGGGAGGTTATTAGGCACTGAAGCTTTCTTT. It translates to CASGSRTGRLLGTEAFF.

The chain couples TRBV18 to TRBJ1-5; 9 nucleotides line up with TRBD1. The germline gives CDR1 KGHSH, CDR2 LQKENI. The CDR3 loop spans 15 amino acids. V lost 3 bases to trimming and J lost 6 bases; unmatched junction nucleotides: 6. CDR3 sequence (DNA): TGTGCCAGCTCACCGTTACAGGGGGCGTCTCAGCCCCAGCATTTT. Translating gives CASSPLQGASQPQHF.

This chain links TRBV2 with TRBJ2-7, with 7 bases fitting TRBD2. The CDR3 has 16 residues. In germline, CDR1 is SNHLY, CDR2 FYNNEI. Losses at the gene ends were 7 bases for V and 0 bases for J; bases not matched to a gene: 12. CDR3 in DNA: TGTGCCAGCACTTCAACCCGGACTAGTGCCTCCTACGAGCAGTACTTC. Its protein is CASTSTRTSASYEQYF.

The V and J genes are TRBV18 and TRBJ1-5; maybe TRBD1 (6 bases). V lost 6 bases, J lost 7 bases, and 10 bases lay in between. CDR1 is KGHSH, CDR2 LQKENI, per germline. The CDR3 totals 12 residues. The CDR3 sequence is CASSTGGQPQHF. In DNA form, the CDR3 reads TGTGCCAGCTCGACGGGGGGCCAGCCCCAGCATTTT.

This clone was observed a few times. This chain uses TRBV19 with TRBJ1-4; TRBD1 is a possible D gene (5 bases). In germline, CDR1 is LNHDA, CDR2 SQIVND (reference sequence). The CDR3 length is 15 residues. Trimming took 6 bases from V and 3 from J, leaving 14 bases between them. DNA of the CDR3: TGTGCCAGTAGCTATCCGGGACTTTCTAATGAAAAACTGTTTTTT. Translating it yields CASSYPGLSNEKLFF.